This entry concerns a single T cell receptor beta chain. Its antigen specificity is not known. Base qualities were left out, and no much larger clone turns up one base away. The entire amount of isolated RNA was reverse transcribed using the High Capacity cDNA Reverse Transcription Kit, so the sequenced TCRB transcripts were expressed ones. Deep immunoSEQ sequencing was applied to naive, central memory and regulatory T cell samples, giving an average of approximately 4 million total reads per sample. After sorted cells were lysed in RLT buffer, RNA was extracted with DNase-treated RNeasy Micro or Mini kits, with the choice depending on cell number. To prevent cross-contamination, every cell subset was processed on its own, while patient and healthy donor samples were processed together. The immunoSEQ multiplex PCR was used to amplify TCRB sequences from cDNA, yielding 87-bp fragments that span the CDR3 region. Sequencing of the amplicons was performed on the Illumina HiSeq platform. Processing in the source paper ran as follows. Synthetic template baselines were used to correct PCR bias computationally, reads within Hamming distance 2 were collapsed, and singletons that could not be merged were discarded. Reads were aligned to IMGT to assign V, D and J genes, CDR3 length, and insertions or deletions at six rearrangement sites. Within each subset, clonotype counts were normalized to sorted cell number, and only after that were true diversity and Gini coefficients computed with the tcR R package. The overlap coefficient, calculated on TCRB nucleotide sequences, was used to measure repertoire sharing. As a proxy for the pre-selection repertoire, out-of-frame TCRB sequences from naive cells were analyzed. TCRdb's version of the immuneACCESS table is confined to in-frame rearrangements and falls short of the full clone set. An unresolved V gene accounts for under half of the shortfall where checked; the remainder is of unknown origin. That table supplies the V and J calls and clone size; D and trimming were determined from the DNA. Recorded for this sample are about 240,000 clones; around 14% of them occurred a single time. The top ten constitute almost 0.02% of the sample.

This record comes from a study of beta chain features in type 1 diabetes (dated by TCRdb to the late 2010s). Regarding the research as a whole: No differences in mean age, gender distribution, total cell number or subset yield were found between patients and healthy donors. Across all samples, some 100,000,000 sorted cells were examined, and cell number per subset correlated strongly with RNA yield. In the study, TCRB repertoires of sorted circulating CD4+ T cell subsets from recently diagnosed type 1 diabetes patients were compared with those of matched healthy donors. Regulatory and stem cell-like memory subsets were isolated from only 8 patients and roughly 8 healthy donors, whereas naive and central memory subsets came from all 30 or so donors.

There are 15 amino acids in the CDR3, from cysteine to phenylalanine inclusive. Only the CDR3 part of the read is kept: 45 bases, read in frame from the first base. The CDR1 and CDR2 encoded by the germline V gene (reference sequence) are SEHNR and FQNEAQ. V is shortened by 2 bases, J by 7 bases, and the region joining them spans 17 bases. From each donor, a single peripheral blood sample of 100 to 150 mL on average was drawn into heparinised tubes. A BD FACSAria II was used to sort naive, central memory, regulatory and stem cell-like memory CD4+ T cells with a panel that included CD45RO, CCR7, CD25, CD127, CD95 and CD27. Every sorted population had a purity above 95%. PBMCs were isolated right away by Lymphoprep density gradient centrifugation and were stained directly, without culture. To minimize batch effects, samples were stained and sorted in pairs, one healthy donor with one patient per experiment.

Study-level results and caveats: Sequencing cDNA rather than genomic DNA could over-represent highly expressing activated cells, although activation and CD3 levels did not differ between groups. Because the HLA sub-analyses included only small numbers of individuals, any influence of HLA type on TCRB rearrangement was left unresolved. In all four CD4+ subsets, TCRB CDR3 length was moderately but significantly shorter in type 1 diabetes patients. Fewer insertions and more nucleotide deletions at VDJ recombination sites were observed in patients with type 1 diabetes, implying thymic rearrangement abnormalities. PCR might favor shorter templates, but patient and control samples were amplified and corrected together, so any skew would affect both groups equally. The naive, central memory and regulatory TCRB repertoires appeared to resemble one another more closely among patients than among healthy donors.

The clonotype comes from a man younger than 40 with type 1 diabetes. Material: naive CD4+ T cells from blood. The sample's cell subset or site label, in plain terms: true naive CD4+ T cells. The sequence is built from TRBV7-9 and TRBJ1-2; no D gene is confidently identified. The nucleotide sequence reads TGTGCCAGCAGCTTACAGGAGGCAACAACTCGTGGCTACACCTTC. Its coded protein is CASSLQEATTRGYTF.